Presented here are 20 T cell receptor beta chains from one specimen sequenced in a study of CD8 T cells in Susac syndrome. The authors reverse transcribed roughly 0.5 to 1 ug RNA with random hexamers. MiXCR, applied by TCRdb to the immunoSEQ multiplex PCR reads, yields one record per CDR3 protein. The sample contains 100,000 to 150,000 distinct CDR3 sequences, 90% to 95% of which appear only once. The sequencing input was CD4+ T cells from PBMCs. These receptors were collected from a human donor in good health.

The chain combines TRBV7-6 with TRBJ2-7; no definite D call. CDR1 is SGHVS, CDR2 FNYEAQ, per germline. This CDR3 is built from 13 residues. V was clipped by 0 bases and J by 4 bases, with 7 bases between them. CDR3 nucleotides: TGTGCCAGCAGCTTAGCGGTAGGATACGAGCAGTACTTC. Its translation is CASSLAVGYEQYF.

This chain uses TRBV20-1 with TRBJ2-7; the D gene is possibly TRBD2 (6 bases). CDR3 length: 14 residues. Germline lookup yields CDR1 DFQATT and CDR2 SNEGSKA (reference sequence). Trimming took off 3 bases at V and 2 bases at J, with 14 bases between the two ends. The DNA for the CDR3 is TGCAGTGCTAGTCCCCCGGGACTTACCTACGAGCAGTACTTC. This codes for CSASPPGLTYEQYF.

This chain links TRBV20-1 with TRBJ2-7, with D possibly being TRBD1 or TRBD2 (5 bases each). Germline V gives CDR1 DFQATT, CDR2 SNEGSKA (reference sequence). CDR3 length: 12 amino acids. V was pared by 6 bases and J by 3 bases, with 12 bases between. The CDR3 DNA is TGCAGTGCCGAGGGGTCATTCTACGAGCAGTACTTC. It is translated as CSAEGSFYEQYF.

This clonotype has only one observation. V is TRBV4-3 and J is TRBJ1-2; 12 bases map to TRBD1. V shed 2 bases and J 6 bases; nucleotides not matched to a gene: 10. Germline V gives CDR1 LGHNA, CDR2 YSLEER. The CDR3 is 17 amino acids. The CDR3 DNA sequence: TGCGCCAGCAGCCAACAGGTCATGGGGACAGGGGGCCATGGCTACACCTTC. Amino acid sequence: CASSQQVMGTGGHGYTF.

The gene calls are TRBV20-1 and TRBJ1-3; D is unclear. Looked up from germline, CDR1 is DFQATT and CDR2 is SNEGSKA (reference sequence). V lost 3 bases, J lost 0 bases, and 6 bases lay in between. This CDR3 contains 13 residues. CDR3: CSASDDSGNTIYF. DNA of the CDR3: TGCAGTGCTAGTGATGACTCTGGAAACACCATATATTTT.

CDR3 sequence (DNA): TGTGCCAGCAGCTTAGTAGGCCAGCCCCAGCATTTT. Translation gives CASSLVGQPQHF. The V and J genes are TRBV7-2 and TRBJ1-5; no reliable D call. V was trimmed by 1 base and J by 7 bases, leaving 5 bases between them. CDR1 and CDR2 (germline): SGHTA, FQGNSA. The CDR3 extends over 12 amino acids.

The sample holds one count of this clonotype. This rearrangement joins TRBV6-2 or TRBV6-3 to TRBJ1-1, with 7 bases lining up with TRBD1. After removal of 0 bases from V and 3 bases from J, the junction contained 1 base not matched to a gene. Germline V gene data show CDR1 as MNHEY and CDR2 as SVGEGT. The length of the CDR3 is 14 residues. CDR3 in amino acids: CASSYSTGDTEAFF. CDR3 sequence (DNA): TGTGCCAGCAGTTACTCCACAGGGGACACTGAAGCTTTCTTT.

In DNA form, the CDR3 reads TGTGCCAGCAGCTTGGCTGCGCAGGAACGGGAGCAGTACTTC. This codes for CASSLAAQEREQYF. This chain links TRBV5-5 with TRBJ2-7; no definite D call. V was shortened by 0 bases and J by 7 bases, with 14 bases between the two germline ends. The CDR3 loop spans 14 amino acids. Germline V gene data show CDR1 as SGHKS and CDR2 as YYEKEE (reference sequence).

This rearrangement joins TRBV6-6 to TRBJ1-1, with a possible D match to TRBD1 (6 bases). V was cut by 5 bases and J by 6 bases, with 19 bases left in between. This CDR3 region has 15 residues. Germline V gives CDR1 MNHNY, CDR2 SVGAGI (reference sequence). CDR3 nucleotides: TGTGCCAGCAGTGGGGGCGGGGGACGGAGGGCTGAAGCTTTCTTT. Protein: CASSGGGGRRAEAFF.

The rearrangement links TRBV30 to TRBJ2-4; D is possibly TRBD1 (6 bases). The CDR3 runs to 15 residues. Germline lookup yields CDR1 GTSNPN and CDR2 SVGIG (reference sequence). V was cut by 5 bases and J by 3 bases, with 17 bases left in between. The CDR3 DNA reads TGTGCCTGGGCGCCCCGGGACATGGACAAAAACATTCAGTACTTC. Protein: CAWAPRDMDKNIQYF.

The chain has TRBV24-1 and TRBJ2-3; tentatively, D is TRBD2 (5 bases). This CDR3 region has 16 residues. The germline CDR1 and CDR2 sequences are KGHDR and SFDVKD. Deletions cut 4 bases from V and 0 bases from J, with 13 bases between. CDR3 in DNA: TGTGCCACCAGTGACTCAACGGGGTTAAGCACAGATACGCAGTATTTT. It is translated as CATSDSTGLSTDTQYF.

The rearrangement uses TRBV7-9 and TRBJ2-4; TRBD2 aligns across 15 bases. The CDR3 runs to 16 residues. Germline values: CDR1 SEHNR, CDR2 FQNEAQ (reference sequence). V was clipped by 4 bases and J by 9 bases; unmatched bases: 7. The CDR3 loop is CASSSSGLAGGGIQYF. The CDR3 DNA follows: TGTGCCAGCAGCTCGTCTGGACTAGCGGGAGGGGGCATTCAGTACTTC.

The genes are TRBV4-3 and TRBJ2-1, with 10 nucleotides matching TRBD1. J was trimmed by 2 bases and V by 3 bases; bases with no gene match: 4. CDR3 size: 16 residues. The germline V gene has CDR1 LGHNA and CDR2 YSLEER. The CDR3: CASSHLGQGTYNEQFF. The CDR3 DNA is TGCGCCAGCAGCCACTTGGGACAGGGGACCTACAATGAGCAGTTCTTC.

The chain employs TRBV20-1 and TRBJ2-3, with D hard to call. This CDR3 spans 12 amino acids. CDR1 DFQATT and CDR2 SNEGSKA come from the germline V gene (reference sequence). V lost 5 bases, J lost 2 bases, and 8 bases lay in between. The CDR3 region is CSADIDTDTQYF. CDR3 coding DNA: TGCAGTGCTGATATCGACACAGATACGCAGTATTTT.

V gene TRBV20-1 combines with J gene TRBJ2-1, with 8 positions matching TRBD2. Germline-derived CDR1 and CDR2 are DFQATT and SNEGSKA (reference sequence). CDR3 length: 10 amino acids. The CDR3 region has the DNA TGCAGCGGGGGGGTAAGTGAGCAGTTCTTC. This gives the protein CSGGVSEQFF.

This sequence joins TRBV3-1 and TRBJ2-7, with a possible D match to TRBD2 (5 bases). The CDR3 loop spans 15 amino acids. V was trimmed by 3 bases and J by 2 bases, leaving 14 bases between them. The germline V gene has CDR1 LGHDT and CDR2 YNNKEL (reference sequence). CDR3 sequence (DNA): TGTGCCAGCAGCCATGAGCGGAGCGGCACCTACGAGCAGTACTTC. Amino acids: CASSHERSGTYEQYF.

This sequence joins TRBV9 and TRBJ1-2; D is uncertain. V was pared by 6 bases and J by 4 bases, with 16 bases between. CDR3 length: 14 residues. Looked up from germline, CDR1 is SGDLS and CDR2 is YYNGEE. The CDR3 loop reads CASTPGGFPYGYTF. The CDR3 DNA follows: TGTGCCAGCACCCCGGGAGGGTTTCCCTATGGCTACACCTTC.

V gene TRBV4-2 combines with J gene TRBJ1-6, with a weak D call TRBD1 (5 bases). Trimming pared 4 bases from V and 5 bases from J, leaving 12 bases between. The germline V gene has CDR1 LGHNA and CDR2 YNFKEQ. This CDR3 comprises 15 residues. The CDR3 is CASSPFATDNSPLHF. DNA for the CDR3: TGTGCCAGCAGCCCTTTCGCGACAGATAATTCACCCCTCCACTTT.

This clonotype is a singleton in its sample. The chain is built from TRBV4-3 and TRBJ1-2; D call uncertain. CDR1 and CDR2 (germline): LGHNA, YSLEER. V was pared by 0 bases and J by 6 bases, with 20 bases between. The CDR3 is 17 amino acids. The CDR3 spells CASSQDWVAAQTHGYTF. In nucleotides, the CDR3 is TGCGCCAGCAGCCAAGATTGGGTGGCCGCTCAGACCCATGGCTACACCTTC.

This clonotype was observed a single time. The chain couples TRBV10-2 to TRBJ1-1; 7 positions match TRBD1. The CDR3 is 13 amino acids. J lost 5 bases, V lost 10 bases, and 10 bases had no gene match. Germline-derived CDR1 and CDR2 are WSHSY and SAAADI. The CDR3 DNA follows: TGCGCCACCCGGGGAGGGGGCAGAACTGAAGCTTTCTTT. Its translation is CATRGGGRTEAFF.